One and the same sample provided the 30 T cell receptor beta chains below, sequenced in a study of human T cells and chemical hapten exposure. TCRdb analysed the RACE reads with MiXCR anew, one entry per CDR3 protein. The table lists tens of thousands of distinct CDR3 sequences, about 9% of them singletons, with approximately 3.4% in the top ten. Time point: patch test 2, 6 weeks after DPC sensitization. Treatment specified: therapeutic diphenylcyclopropenone sensitization with weekly scalp DPC. This specimen consisted of whole blood, obtained in connection with sensitization to the hapten diphenylcyclopropenone (DPC). These receptors all stem from a woman aged 45-65 years with alopecia areata. Some clones in this sample may be carry-over from other donors' samples.

This clonotype was counted only a few times. The gene calls are TRBV11-2 and TRBJ2-3; 7 bases are a match to TRBD1. The V gene end was trimmed by 5 bases and the J gene end by 8 bases; junction bases not matched to a gene: 4. Germline CDR1 reads SGHAT; CDR2 reads FQNNGV. CDR3 size: 12 residues. CDR3 residues: CASSHPGGTQYF. The CDR3 coding sequence is TGTGCCAGCAGCCATCCAGGGGGTACGCAGTATTTT.

There are many counts of this clonotype. This chain joins TRBV5-1 and TRBJ1-1; D remains ambiguous. The V gene lost 0 bases and the J gene lost 6 bases, with 12 bases spanning the gap. Looked up from germline, CDR1 is SGHRS and CDR2 is YFSETQ. The CDR3 has 14 amino acids. DNA of the CDR3: TGCGCCAGCAGCTTGGGCACCCCAAGCGCTGAAGCTTTCTTT. Encoded protein: CASSLGTPSAEAFF. The full variable domain, its missing parts supplied by reference TRBV5-1 and TRBJ1-1, is KAGVTQTPRYLIKTRGQQVTLSCSPISGHRSVSWYQQTPGQGLQFLFEYFSETQRNKGNFPGRFSGRQFSNSRSEMNVSTLELGDSALYLCASSLGTPSAEAFFGQGTRLTVV.

This clonotype showed up just a few times. The genes are TRBV27 and TRBJ2-7; the D gene is possibly TRBD2 (6 bases). V lost 0 bases to trimming and J lost 2 bases, with 11 bases between them. The CDR3 runs 15 residues. Germline CDR1 and CDR2: MNHEY and SMNVEV (reference sequence). CDR3 loop: CASSLSSGLAYEQYF. DNA of the CDR3: TGTGCCAGCAGTTTATCAAGCGGGCTGGCCTACGAGCAGTACTTC.

In this sample, this clonotype turned up many times. The chain employs TRBV5-6 and TRBJ1-2; the D is unclear. CDR1 is SGHDT, CDR2 YYEEEE, per germline. The CDR3 runs to 13 residues. V was trimmed by 5 bases and J by 3 bases, leaving 11 bases between them. The CDR3 nucleotides read TGTGCCAGCAGTTCAACTGCCTACTATGGCTACACCTTC. It is translated as CASSSTAYYGYTF.

This clonotype was detected ten times or more. The chain has TRBV12-3 or TRBV12-4 and TRBJ2-7; TRBD2 agrees at 13 bases. Trimming at V came to 5 bases and at J to 5 bases, leaving 6 bases not matched to a gene. This CDR3 is 15 amino acids long. The CDR3 region is CASSPGLAGVHEQYF. The CDR3 DNA sequence: TGTGCCAGCAGTCCTGGACTAGCGGGGGTCCACGAGCAGTACTTC.

The chain has TRBV20-1 and TRBJ1-4; D unresolved. V was trimmed by 6 bases and J by 4 bases, leaving 15 bases between them. Per germline, CDR1 DFQATT and CDR2 SNEGSKA (reference sequence). The CDR3 extends over 14 amino acids. In DNA form, the CDR3 reads TGCAGTGCCCAGGCCTATGGGGTTAATGAAAAACTGTTTTTT. Protein: CSAQAYGVNEKLFF.

Relative to its sample, this clonotype is medium-sized. V and J are TRBV7-8 and TRBJ1-2; no reliable D call. The CDR3 loop spans 15 amino acids. V lost 2 bases, J lost 6 bases, and 16 bases lay in between. The germline V gene encodes CDR1 SGHVS and CDR2 FQNEAQ. As DNA, the CDR3 is TGTGCCAGCAGCTTATTCGTGTTTGAGGCCCATGGCTACACCTTC. This sequence encodes CASSLFVFEAHGYTF.

This chain uses TRBV27 with TRBJ2-2, with D possibly matching TRBD1 (6 bases). The CDR3 sequence is 17 residues long. Trimming cost V 9 bases and J 4 bases, with 24 bases left between them. Germline V gene data show CDR1 as MNHEY and CDR2 as SMNVEV (reference sequence). CDR3 bases: TGTGCCAGTCAGGTGCAGGGGCCTCTTCCGGGCACCGGGGAGCTGTTTTTT. Protein: CASQVQGPLPGTGELFF.

J is TRBJ1-2 and V is TRBV4-1; maybe TRBD1 (5 bases). V was clipped by 1 base and J by 3 bases, with 15 bases between them. There are 16 residues in the CDR3. Germline values: CDR1 MGHRA, CDR2 YSYEKL. Here the CDR3 reads CASSQVSEGLDYGYTF. The CDR3 DNA reads as TGCGCCAGCAGCCAAGTATCGGAGGGGCTGGACTATGGCTACACCTTC.

Many counts were recorded for this clonotype. The chain has TRBV12-3 or TRBV12-4 and TRBJ2-3; a possible D gene is TRBD2 (6 bases). CDR3 length: 16 residues. Deletions cut 5 bases from V and 1 base from J, with 16 bases between. This chain's CDR3 is CASSPRLEGRTDTQYF. DNA for the CDR3: TGTGCCAGCAGTCCCCGACTAGAAGGTCGCACAGATACGCAGTATTTT.

This clonotype was seen repeatedly, ten times or more. The chain links TRBV12-3 or TRBV12-4 to TRBJ2-7; 11 bases are a match to TRBD1. The trim removed 4 bases at V and 2 bases at J, leaving 13 bases unmatched. The CDR3 spans 18 residues. Here the CDR3 DNA reads TGTGCCAGCAGTTCGCGCGGGACAGGGGGATTAGCGGCCTACGAGCAGTACTTC. Residues: CASSSRGTGGLAAYEQYF.

The chain uses TRBV5-1 and TRBJ1-1, with a weak D call TRBD1 (5 bases). Germline V gene data show CDR1 as SGHRS and CDR2 as YFSETQ. The CDR3 has 17 amino acids. Trimming pared 3 bases from V and 0 bases from J, leaving 18 bases between. The chain's CDR3 is CASSSLPGRGMNTEAFF. The CDR3 DNA sequence: TGCGCCAGCAGCTCCCTCCCGGGGAGGGGTATGAACACTGAAGCTTTCTTT.

This chain joins TRBV20-1 and TRBJ2-6; TRBD1 matches 7 bases. Germline V gene lookup returns CDR1 DFQATT and CDR2 SNEGSKA (reference sequence). V lost 6 bases and J lost 1; bases outside the gene matches: 6. The CDR3 runs 15 residues. CDR3 protein: CSAVLTGSGANVLTF. CDR3 sequence (DNA): TGCAGTGCCGTACTGACAGGGTCTGGGGCCAACGTCCTGACTTTC.

This clonotype appeared many times. V usage is TRBV9 and J usage is TRBJ2-7; 7 bases match TRBD1. This CDR3 spans 15 amino acids. The junction had 6 bases not matched to a gene; V was cut back by 3 bases and J by 0 bases. CDR1 and CDR2 from the germline V gene are SGDLS and YYNGEE. The CDR3 spells CASSGQGGSSYEQYF. Written as DNA, the CDR3 is TGTGCCAGCAGCGGACAGGGCGGAAGCTCCTACGAGCAGTACTTC.

This clonotype occurred many times. The V gene is TRBV7-8, the J gene TRBJ2-1; 7 nucleotides agree with TRBD2. This CDR3 has 14 residues. CDR1 and CDR2 from the germline V gene are SGHVS and FQNEAQ. The V and J ends lost 4 bases and 8 bases, in that order; junction bases with no gene match: 8. The CDR3 DNA reads as TGTGCCAGCAGCTCCCTTAGCGGGCCCGATGAGCAGTTCTTC. Its translation is CASSSLSGPDEQFF.

In this sample, this clonotype turned up many times. The DNA for the CDR3 is TGTGCCAGCAGCCAGCCCGCGGCGACTGAAGCTTTCTTT. As protein: CASSQPAATEAFF. The chain uses TRBV7-2 and TRBJ1-1; no clear D gene. CDR3 length: 13 amino acids. Germline CDR1 is SGHTA and CDR2 is FQGNSA. V lost 5 bases to trimming and J lost 5 bases, with 12 bases between them.

The CDR3 DNA sequence: TGTGCCAGCAGCTTAGGTTTTCGGACCCTGGGTGAAAAACTGTTTTTT. Translating gives CASSLGFRTLGEKLFF. The V call is TRBV7-8, the J call TRBJ1-4, with D hard to call. The CDR3 runs to 16 residues. V lost 1 base and J 7 bases, leaving 16 bases between the germline ends. The germline V gene encodes CDR1 SGHVS and CDR2 FQNEAQ.

The genes are TRBV7-9 and TRBJ2-2; D may match TRBD1 or TRBD2 (6 bases each). The CDR3 length is 16 residues. The germline CDR1 and CDR2 sequences are SEHNR and FQNEAQ (reference sequence). Between the trimmed V and J ends, which lost 6 bases and 5 bases, there was a span of 19 bases. CDR3 loop: CASRSRGADQTGELFF. CDR3 bases: TGTGCCAGCAGAAGTAGGGGGGCAGACCAGACCGGGGAGCTGTTTTTT. Based on the CDR3 plus reference TRBV7-9 and TRBJ2-2, the full variable domain is DTGVSQNPRHKITKRGQNVTFRCDPISEHNRLYWYRQTLGQGPEFLTYFQNEAQLEKSRLLSDRFSAERPKGSFSTLEIQRTEQGDSAMYLCASRSRGADQTGELFFGEGSRLTVL.

In its sample, this clonotype was seen a few times. The rearrangement uses TRBV25-1 and TRBJ2-5, with a tentative D call TRBD2 (5 bases). The CDR3 has 16 residues. The V gene's germline CDR1 is MGHDK and CDR2 SYGVNS. Trimming removed 5 bases at V and 0 bases at J, with 16 bases between. CDR3 sequence (DNA): TGTGCCAGCAGTCCTTCGAGAGGGCCAGACCAAGAGACCCAGTACTTC. Amino acids: CASSPSRGPDQETQYF.

This clonotype was seen many times. The chain employs TRBV12-3 or TRBV12-4 and TRBJ1-5; D not resolved. V was pared by 5 bases and J by 9 bases, with 11 bases between. The CDR3 contains 12 residues. CDR3 region: CASSVGSLPQHF. The CDR3 DNA sequence: TGTGCCAGCAGTGTCGGCAGTCTGCCCCAGCATTTT.

In nucleotides, the CDR3 is TGTGCCAGCAGCTTCGTAGGACAGGGGGGATATATTGGAAACACCATATATTTT. It codes for CASSFVGQGGYIGNTIYF. V usage is TRBV5-6 and J usage is TRBJ1-3; 10 positions agree with TRBD1. Trimming cost V 2 bases and J 3 bases; bases outside gene matches: 11. The CDR3 is 18 residues long. Germline V gives CDR1 SGHDT, CDR2 YYEEEE. The entire variable domain, with the rest obtained from reference TRBV5-6 and TRBJ1-3, is as follows: DAGVTQSPTHLIKTRGQQVTLRCSPKSGHDTVSWYQQALGQGPQFIFQYYEEEERQRGNFPDRFSGHQFPNYSSELNVNALLLGDSALYLCASSFVGQGGYIGNTIYFGEGSWLTVV.

V gene TRBV20-1 combines with J gene TRBJ2-7; 7 bases agree with TRBD1. The CDR3 loop spans 12 amino acids. V lost 3 bases, J lost 5 bases, and 4 bases stayed unmatched. The germline gives CDR1 DFQATT, CDR2 SNEGSKA (reference sequence). CDR3 DNA sequence: TGCAGTGCTAGTAGGGGGCGAAACGAGCAGTACTTC. Amino acids: CSASRGRNEQYF.

The V call is TRBV5-1, the J call TRBJ1-4, with D unclear. The CDR3 is made up of 15 amino acids. Germline V gene data show CDR1 as SGHRS and CDR2 as YFSETQ. V gave up 0 bases and J gave up 7 bases, with 13 bases separating them. CDR3 loop: CASSLAGSWGEKLFF. The CDR3 DNA sequence: TGCGCCAGCAGCTTGGCTGGGTCGTGGGGTGAAAAACTGTTTTTT.

This clonotype was counted only a few times. The chain recombines TRBV10-3 with TRBJ2-5; 9 bases align to TRBD2. Trimming took 3 bases from V and 4 from J; bases not matched to a gene: 6. Germline V gene data show CDR1 as ENHRY and CDR2 as SYGVKD. The CDR3 loop spans 15 amino acids. In DNA, the CDR3 is TGTGCCATCAGTGATCCAAGCGGGGGGTCAGAGACCCAGTACTTC. Protein product: CAISDPSGGSETQYF.

This clonotype was recorded a few times. The chain carries TRBV7-2 and TRBJ1-1; D ambiguous. The V gene lost 5 bases and the J gene lost 0 bases, with 16 bases spanning the gap. The germline V gene has CDR1 SGHTA and CDR2 FQGNSA. The CDR3 consists of 16 residues. The CDR3 nucleotides read TGTGCCAGCAGCCTTTATTTAGCTATAATGAACACTGAAGCTTTCTTT. The encoded protein is CASSLYLAIMNTEAFF.

This clonotype was recorded a few times. This rearrangement joins TRBV6-2 or TRBV6-3 to TRBJ2-1; D might be TRBD2 (6 bases). CDR3 length equals 14 residues. CDR1 and CDR2 from the germline V gene are MNHEY and SVGEGT. V was pared by 10 bases and J by 1 base, with 14 bases between. The CDR3 protein is CATRHGGSYNEQFF. In DNA, the CDR3 is TGTGCCACGCGCCACGGGGGATCCTACAATGAGCAGTTCTTC.

This clonotype came up many times. The chain uses TRBV11-2 and TRBJ1-1; no clear D gene. The CDR3 is 14 residues long. V was clipped by 5 bases and J by 2 bases, with 12 bases between them. Germline CDR1 is SGHAT and CDR2 is FQNNGV. CDR3 sequence: CASSIRGLNTEAFF. The CDR3 DNA is TGTGCCAGCAGCATCAGAGGCTTAAACACTGAAGCTTTCTTT.

On this clonotype: This clone may be a read error of a much larger clone one base away. The chain combines TRBV6-1 with TRBJ1-5; D may be TRBD1 (6 bases). The germline V gene has CDR1 MNHNS and CDR2 SASEGT. This CDR3 is built from 11 residues. The CDR3 sequence is CASGPGQPQNF. The CDR3 DNA sequence: TGTGCCAGCGGCCCAGGACAGCCCCAGAATTTT.

This chain links TRBV7-9 with TRBJ2-7; 8 bases align to TRBD1. Unmatched junction bases numbered 7, after V lost 5 bases and J lost 4 bases. The CDR3 extends over 14 amino acids. Germline CDR1 reads SEHNR; CDR2 reads FQNEAQ (reference sequence). The chain's CDR3 is CASSPRGQGYEQYF. CDR3 DNA: TGTGCCAGCAGCCCTCGAGGACAGGGTTACGAGCAGTACTTC.

The gene calls are TRBV20-1 and TRBJ2-7; perhaps TRBD2 as D (6 bases). From germline, CDR1 is DFQATT and CDR2 SNEGSKA (reference sequence). V dropped 3 bases and J dropped 4 bases, with 22 bases sitting between them. The CDR3 length is 16 residues. Written as DNA, the CDR3 is TGCAGTGCTAGGCCCCTCGCGGGGACTGAAAGATACGAGCAGTACTTC. It specifies CSARPLAGTERYEQYF.